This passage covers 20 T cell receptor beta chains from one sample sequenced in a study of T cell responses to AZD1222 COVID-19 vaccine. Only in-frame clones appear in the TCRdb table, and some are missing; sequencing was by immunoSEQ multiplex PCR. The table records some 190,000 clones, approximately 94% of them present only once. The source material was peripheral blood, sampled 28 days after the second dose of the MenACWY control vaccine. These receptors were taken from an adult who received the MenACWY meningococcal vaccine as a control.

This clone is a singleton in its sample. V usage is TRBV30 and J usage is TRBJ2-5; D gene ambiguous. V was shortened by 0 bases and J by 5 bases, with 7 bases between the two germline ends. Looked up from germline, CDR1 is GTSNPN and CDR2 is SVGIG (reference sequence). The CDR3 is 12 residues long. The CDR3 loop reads CAWSVVGETQYF. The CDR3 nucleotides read TGTGCCTGGAGTGTAGTGGGCGAGACCCAGTACTTC.

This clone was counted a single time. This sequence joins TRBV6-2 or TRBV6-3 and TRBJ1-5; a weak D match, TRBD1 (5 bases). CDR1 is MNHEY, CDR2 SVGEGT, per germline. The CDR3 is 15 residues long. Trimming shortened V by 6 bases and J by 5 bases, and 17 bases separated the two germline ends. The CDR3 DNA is TGTGCCAGCAGCCTCCTGGGGGGGTCGGATCAGCCCCAGCATTTT. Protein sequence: CASSLLGGSDQPQHF.

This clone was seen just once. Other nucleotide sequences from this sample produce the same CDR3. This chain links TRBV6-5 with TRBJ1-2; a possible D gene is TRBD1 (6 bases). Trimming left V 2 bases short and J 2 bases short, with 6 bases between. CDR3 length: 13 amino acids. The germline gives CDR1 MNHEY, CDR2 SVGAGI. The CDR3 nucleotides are TGTGCCAGCAGTTACGACAGGAACTATGGCTACACCTTC. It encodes CASSYDRNYGYTF.

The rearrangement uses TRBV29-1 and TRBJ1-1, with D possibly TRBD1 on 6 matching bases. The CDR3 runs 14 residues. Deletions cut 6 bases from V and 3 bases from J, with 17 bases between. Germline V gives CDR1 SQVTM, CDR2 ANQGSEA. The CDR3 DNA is TGCAGCGTCCTAAACCTCACAGGGTACACTGAAGCTTTCTTT. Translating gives CSVLNLTGYTEAFF.

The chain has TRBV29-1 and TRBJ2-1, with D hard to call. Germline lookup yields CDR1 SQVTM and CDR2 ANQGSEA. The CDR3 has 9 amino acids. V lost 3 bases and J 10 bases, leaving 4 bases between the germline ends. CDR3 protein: CSVEREQFF. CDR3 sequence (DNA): TGCAGCGTTGAGAGGGAGCAGTTCTTC.

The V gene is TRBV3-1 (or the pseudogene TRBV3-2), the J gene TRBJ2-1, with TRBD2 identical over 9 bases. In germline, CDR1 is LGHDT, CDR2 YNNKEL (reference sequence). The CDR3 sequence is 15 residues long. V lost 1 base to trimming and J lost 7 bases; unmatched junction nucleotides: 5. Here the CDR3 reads CASSQGPTSGNEQFF. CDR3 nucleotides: TGTGCCAGCAGCCAAGGGCCGACTAGCGGAAATGAGCAGTTCTTC.

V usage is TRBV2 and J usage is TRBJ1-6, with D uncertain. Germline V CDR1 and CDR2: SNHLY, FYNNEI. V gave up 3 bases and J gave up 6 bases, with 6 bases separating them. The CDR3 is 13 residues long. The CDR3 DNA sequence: TGTGCCAGCAGTGACCTTTCTAATTCACCCCTCCACTTT. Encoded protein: CASSDLSNSPLHF.

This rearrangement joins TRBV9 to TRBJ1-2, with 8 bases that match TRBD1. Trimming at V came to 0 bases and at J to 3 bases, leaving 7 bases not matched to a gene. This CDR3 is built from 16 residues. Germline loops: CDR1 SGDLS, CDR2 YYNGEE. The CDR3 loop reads CASSVVPGGSDYGYTF. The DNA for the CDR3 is TGTGCCAGCAGCGTAGTCCCAGGGGGCAGTGACTATGGCTACACCTTC.

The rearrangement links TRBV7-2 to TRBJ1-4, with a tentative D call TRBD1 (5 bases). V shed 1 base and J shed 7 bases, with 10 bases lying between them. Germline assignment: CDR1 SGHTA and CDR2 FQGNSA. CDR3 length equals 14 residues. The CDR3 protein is CASSLGRAGEKLFF. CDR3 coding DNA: TGTGCCAGCAGCTTAGGCAGGGCGGGTGAAAAACTGTTTTTT.

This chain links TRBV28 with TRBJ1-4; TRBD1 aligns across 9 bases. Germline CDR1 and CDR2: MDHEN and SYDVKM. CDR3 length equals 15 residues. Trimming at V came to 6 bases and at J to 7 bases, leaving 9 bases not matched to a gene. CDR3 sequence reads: CASSLRDRDLEKLFF. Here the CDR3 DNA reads TGTGCCAGCAGCCTCCGGGACAGGGACCTTGAAAAACTGTTTTTT.

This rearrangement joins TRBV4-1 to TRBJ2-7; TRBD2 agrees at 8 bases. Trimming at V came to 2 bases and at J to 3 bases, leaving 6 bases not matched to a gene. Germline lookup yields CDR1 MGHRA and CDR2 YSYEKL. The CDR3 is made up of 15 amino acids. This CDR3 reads CASSQLGLGFYEQYF. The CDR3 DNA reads TGCGCCAGCAGCCAACTGGGACTAGGGTTCTACGAGCAGTACTTC.

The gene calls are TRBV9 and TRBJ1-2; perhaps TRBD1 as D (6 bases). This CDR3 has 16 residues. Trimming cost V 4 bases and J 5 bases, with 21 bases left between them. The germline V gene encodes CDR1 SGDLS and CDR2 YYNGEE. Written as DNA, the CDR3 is TGTGCCAGCAGCCCCCAAGGGGGAGGGTCCTGGTATGGCTACACCTTC. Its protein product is CASSPQGGGSWYGYTF. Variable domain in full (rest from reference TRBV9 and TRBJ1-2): DSGVTQTPKHLITATGQRVTLRCSPRSGDLSVYWYQQSLDQGLQFLIQYYNGEERAKGNILERFSAQQFPDLHSELNLSSLELGDSALYFCASSPQGGGSWYGYTFGSGTRLTVV.

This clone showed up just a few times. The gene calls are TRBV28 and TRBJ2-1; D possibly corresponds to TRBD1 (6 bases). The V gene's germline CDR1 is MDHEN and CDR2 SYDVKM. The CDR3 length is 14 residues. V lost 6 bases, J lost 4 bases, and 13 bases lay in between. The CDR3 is CASRPGTIYNEQFF. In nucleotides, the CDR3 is TGTGCCAGCAGACCCGGGACAATTTACAATGAGCAGTTCTTC.

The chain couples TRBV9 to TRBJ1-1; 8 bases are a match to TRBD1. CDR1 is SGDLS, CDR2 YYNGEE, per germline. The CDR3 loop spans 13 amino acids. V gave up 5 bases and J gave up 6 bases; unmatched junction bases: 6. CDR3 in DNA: TGTGCCAGCAGTATTCAGGGGGCGCCTGAAGCTTTCTTT. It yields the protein CASSIQGAPEAFF.

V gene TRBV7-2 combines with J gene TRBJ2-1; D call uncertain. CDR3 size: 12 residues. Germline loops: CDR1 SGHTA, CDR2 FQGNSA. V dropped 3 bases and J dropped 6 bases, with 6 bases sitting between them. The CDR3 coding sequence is TGTGCCAGCAGCTTTTCCGCCAATGAGCAGTTCTTC. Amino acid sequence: CASSFSANEQFF.

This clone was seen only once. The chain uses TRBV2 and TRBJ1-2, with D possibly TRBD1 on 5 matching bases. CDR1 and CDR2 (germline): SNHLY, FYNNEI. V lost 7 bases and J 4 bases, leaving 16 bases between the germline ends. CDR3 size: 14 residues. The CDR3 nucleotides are TGTGCCAGCATCCACAGGCAGACCGCCTATGGCTACACCTTC. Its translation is CASIHRQTAYGYTF. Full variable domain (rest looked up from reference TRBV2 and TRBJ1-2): EPEVTQTPSHQVTQMGQEVILRCVPISNHLYFYWYRQILGQKVEFLVSFYNNEISEKSEIFDDQFSVERPDGSNFTLKIRSTKLEDSAMYFCASIHRQTAYGYTFGSGTRLTVV.

CDR3 sequence (DNA): TGTGCCAGCAGCTTAGCTCAGACGTCCGGGGGTGGCTACACCTTC. This translates into CASSLAQTSGGGYTF. This chain joins TRBV7-9 and TRBJ1-2; tentative D call: TRBD1 (5 bases). Trimming removed 0 bases from V and 7 bases from J, with 15 bases in between. This CDR3 is 15 amino acids long. The V gene's germline CDR1 is SEHNR and CDR2 FQNEAQ (reference sequence).

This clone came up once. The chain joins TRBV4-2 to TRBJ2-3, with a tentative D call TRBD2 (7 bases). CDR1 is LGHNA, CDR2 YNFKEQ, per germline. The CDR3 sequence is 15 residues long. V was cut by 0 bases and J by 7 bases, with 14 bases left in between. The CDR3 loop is CASSQDRGGAYTQYF. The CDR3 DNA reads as TGTGCCAGCAGCCAAGATAGAGGGGGGGCGTATACGCAGTATTTT.

The CDR3 coding sequence is TGTGCCAGCAGGACCGGGGCGGGAGAAGGAGAGACCCAGTACTTC. It translates to CASRTGAGEGETQYF. The chain employs TRBV28 and TRBJ2-5; TRBD2 aligns across 7 bases. V dropped 6 bases and J dropped 4; count of bases not matched to a gene: 11. CDR3 size: 15 residues. The germline V gene has CDR1 MDHEN and CDR2 SYDVKM.

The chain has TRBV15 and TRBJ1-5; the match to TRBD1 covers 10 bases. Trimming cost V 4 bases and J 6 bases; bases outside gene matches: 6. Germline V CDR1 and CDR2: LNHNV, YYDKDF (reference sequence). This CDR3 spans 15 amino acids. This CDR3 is CATSISGTGVQPQHF. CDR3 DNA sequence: TGTGCCACCAGCATATCCGGGACAGGGGTTCAGCCCCAGCATTTT.